These 30 T cell receptor beta chains were sequenced from one sample in a study of blood T cell repertoires in COVID-19. Using immunoSEQ multiplex PCR, the repertoire was profiled, and TCRdb retains in-frame clones only, with some absent. The sample records roughly 270,000 clones, 85% being singletons. Sequencing was done on a sample of peripheral blood. The receptors shown here come from a man in his fifties with active or convalescent COVID-19.

The chain employs TRBV6-5 and TRBJ2-1; 7 bases line up with TRBD1. This CDR3 has 15 amino acids. J was trimmed by 8 bases and V by 0 bases; bases with no gene match: 7. Looked up from germline, CDR1 is MNHEY and CDR2 is SVGAGI. DNA for the CDR3: TGTGCCAGCAGTTACTCGCCTGCTAGGGGGCATGAGCAGTTCTTC. Its translation: CASSYSPARGHEQFF.

The J gene is TRBJ1-5, the V gene TRBV7-2; 10 nucleotides line up with TRBD1. This CDR3 region has 16 residues. The ends lost 4 bases at V and 2 bases at J; junction bases unmatched: 5. Per the germline V gene, CDR1 is SGHTA and CDR2 is FQGNSA. This CDR3 reads CASSSGQGRGNQPQHF. For the CDR3, the DNA is TGTGCCAGCAGCTCGGGACAGGGGCGCGGCAATCAGCCCCAGCATTTT.

This clone came up once. The chain employs TRBV7-2 and TRBJ2-5; the match to TRBD2 covers 8 bases. Looked up from germline, CDR1 is SGHTA and CDR2 is FQGNSA. This CDR3 has 14 amino acids. The junction had 5 bases not matched to a gene; V was cut back by 4 bases and J by 4 bases. CDR3 in amino acids: CASSYPGGGETQYF. CDR3 DNA sequence: TGTGCCAGCAGCTATCCGGGAGGGGGAGAGACCCAGTACTTC.

The chain has TRBV9 and TRBJ2-1, with D maybe TRBD2 (6 bases). The V and J ends lost 3 bases and 4 bases respectively, with 11 bases between them. Germline V gene lookup returns CDR1 SGDLS and CDR2 YYNGEE. There are 14 residues in the CDR3. The chain's CDR3 is CASSAETSYNEQFF. CDR3 sequence (DNA): TGTGCCAGCAGCGCCGAGACTAGTTACAATGAGCAGTTCTTC.

V usage is TRBV4-1 and J usage is TRBJ2-7, with 9 bases aligning to TRBD1. The germline gives CDR1 MGHRA, CDR2 YSYEKL. The CDR3 runs to 15 residues. With 2 bases clipped from V and 5 bases from J, the junction kept 7 bases outside the gene matches. This chain's CDR3 is CASSQPGQGQDEQYF. The CDR3 DNA follows: TGCGCCAGCAGCCAACCGGGACAGGGTCAGGACGAGCAGTACTTC.

The CDR3 nucleotides are TGTGCCAGCAGCGTAGGATACAGGGGACGGGACTACAATGAGCAGTTCTTC. This sequence encodes CASSVGYRGRDYNEQFF. This chain connects TRBV9 to TRBJ2-1; 7 nucleotides agree with TRBD1. The germline CDR1 and CDR2 sequences are SGDLS and YYNGEE. J was trimmed by 3 bases and V by 0 bases; bases with no gene match: 9. The CDR3 extends over 17 amino acids.

The chain carries TRBV11-2 and TRBJ2-5, with 16 positions matching TRBD2. Germline CDR1 SGHAT, CDR2 FQNNGV. The CDR3 length is 17 residues. Trimming removed 5 bases from V and 5 bases from J; junction bases left unmatched: 8. This chain's CDR3 is CASSPGLAGGFMETQYF. The CDR3 DNA is TGTGCCAGCAGCCCGGGACTAGCGGGAGGGTTTATGGAGACCCAGTACTTC.

V gene TRBV30 combines with J gene TRBJ1-2, with 9 bases matching TRBD1. This CDR3 has 13 amino acids. The ends lost 6 bases at V and 1 base at J; junction bases unmatched: 3. The germline V gene encodes CDR1 GTSNPN and CDR2 SVGIG (reference sequence). The CDR3 DNA is TGTGCCTGTGGACAGGGGAGTAACTATGGCTACACCTTC. It translates to CACGQGSNYGYTF.

The chain recombines TRBV5-5 with TRBJ2-7, with a possible D match to TRBD1 (5 bases). CDR3 size: 15 residues. Deletions cut 1 base from V and 0 bases from J, with 11 bases between. Germline V gives CDR1 SGHKS, CDR2 YYEKEE (reference sequence). This CDR3 is CASSLFIDSSYEQYF. DNA of the CDR3: TGTGCCAGCAGCTTGTTTATCGACAGCTCCTACGAGCAGTACTTC. The variable domain in full, completed from reference TRBV5-5 and TRBJ2-7, reads DAGVTQSPTHLIKTRGQQVTLRCSPISGHKSVSWYQQVLGQGPQFIFQYYEKEERGRGNFPDRFSARQFPNYSSELNVNALLLGDSALYLCASSLFIDSSYEQYFGPGTRLTVT.

This chain uses TRBV12-3 or TRBV12-4 with TRBJ1-2, with TRBD1 identical over 7 bases. The CDR3 totals 13 residues. The trim removed 4 bases at V and 7 bases at J, leaving 6 bases unmatched. The CDR3 DNA sequence: TGTGCCAGCAGTTGGACAGGCGACCTTGGCTACACCTTC. Translation gives CASSWTGDLGYTF.

The chain links TRBV6-5 to TRBJ1-1, with D tentatively TRBD1 (6 bases). Trimming left V 6 bases short and J 4 bases short, with 18 bases between. The CDR3 has 15 residues. Germline V gene lookup returns CDR1 MNHEY and CDR2 SVGAGI. CDR3 nucleotides: TGTGCCAGCAGAAGCCAGGGGACCGCGTCCACTGAAGCTTTCTTT. Amino acids: CASRSQGTASTEAFF.

This clone was recorded only once. CDR3 bases: TGTGCCAGGGGTTTCCCAGAGGGACAGTTCACAGATACGCAGTATTTT. This encodes CARGFPEGQFTDTQYF. The V gene is TRBV9, the J gene TRBJ2-3, with 7 bases fitting TRBD1. The CDR3 loop spans 16 amino acids. Germline V lookup: CDR1 SGDLS, CDR2 YYNGEE. Trimming took 8 bases from V and 2 from J; bases not matched to a gene: 14.

The CDR3: CASSERQGVNPDTQYF. The CDR3 DNA reads as TGTGCCAGCAGCGAAAGACAGGGGGTTAATCCAGATACGCAGTATTTT. The genes are TRBV7-6 and TRBJ2-3; TRBD1 agrees at 9 bases. Germline CDR1 SGHVS, CDR2 FNYEAQ. CDR3 length: 16 amino acids. V was pared by 5 bases and J by 4 bases, with 10 bases of the junction left unmatched.

The table lists this clone with a few counts. This sequence joins TRBV15 and TRBJ1-2, with no clear D. The CDR3 has 15 amino acids. V lost 0 bases and J 8 bases, leaving 16 bases between the germline ends. Looked up from germline, CDR1 is LNHNV and CDR2 is YYDKDF (reference sequence). CDR3 in DNA: TGTGCCACCAGCAGAGATTCCCCCGGGGTCTACGGCTACACCTTC. Its translation: CATSRDSPGVYGYTF.

The count of this clone is one. This rearrangement joins TRBV30 to TRBJ1-5; unclear D gene. Germline V gene sequence: CDR1 GTSNPN, CDR2 SVGIG (reference sequence). The CDR3 extends over 12 amino acids. Trimming cost V 1 base and J 4 bases, with 5 bases left between them. The CDR3: CAWSDANQPQHF. CDR3 nucleotide sequence: TGTGCCTGGAGTGATGCGAATCAGCCCCAGCATTTT.

This rearrangement joins TRBV6-2 or TRBV6-3 to TRBJ2-2; 9 bases align to TRBD1. CDR1 is MNHEY and CDR2 is SVGEGT in the germline V gene. The length of the CDR3 is 14 residues. V trimming: 2 bases; J trimming: 6 bases; junction bases outside the gene matches: 1. CDR3 nucleotides: TGTGCCAGCAGTTACAGGACAGGGGCCGGGGAGCTGTTTTTT. Protein sequence: CASSYRTGAGELFF.

This clone has a single count. The chain uses TRBV3-1 (or the pseudogene TRBV3-2) and TRBJ2-7, with D possibly TRBD2 on 5 matching bases. The CDR3 runs 14 residues. The germline V and J ends were trimmed by 4 bases and 4 bases, with 14 bases remaining between them. CDR1 is LGHDT, CDR2 YNNKEL, per germline (reference sequence). This CDR3 is CASSPSGWRYEQYF. DNA for the CDR3: TGTGCCAGCAGCCCCTCGGGATGGAGATACGAGCAGTACTTC.

In this sample, this clone turned up a few times. V is TRBV11-2 and J is TRBJ2-7; a possible D gene is TRBD2 (6 bases). The CDR3 consists of 16 residues. Trimming stripped 6 bases from V and 0 bases from J, with 18 bases between. Germline-derived CDR1 and CDR2 are SGHAT and FQNNGV. CDR3 sequence (DNA): TGTGCCAGCAGAAACTTGGGACTTGCTACCTCCTACGAGCAGTACTTC. Translation: CASRNLGLATSYEQYF.

This chain uses TRBV11-1 with TRBJ1-1, with D unclear. The CDR3 runs 12 residues. Deletions cut 2 bases from V and 3 bases from J, with 4 bases between. The V gene's germline CDR1 is SGHAT and CDR2 FQDESV (reference sequence). CDR3 DNA: TGTGCCAGCAGCTTACCCTACACTGAAGCTTTCTTT. This translates into CASSLPYTEAFF.

CDR3 sequence reads: CASSLTSGRISTDTQYF. The CDR3, as DNA: TGTGCCAGCAGCTTAACTAGCGGGAGAATCAGCACAGATACGCAGTATTTT. V gene TRBV5-4 combines with J gene TRBJ2-3, with 11 positions matching TRBD2. The CDR3 consists of 17 residues. Per germline, CDR1 SGHNT and CDR2 YYREEE (reference sequence). Trimming cost V 2 bases and J 0 bases; bases outside gene matches: 5.

This chain joins TRBV6-2 or TRBV6-3 and TRBJ2-3; D gene uncertain. The ends were cut back, 6 bases at V and 3 bases at J, with 10 bases in the middle. Germline V gives CDR1 MNHEY, CDR2 SVGEGT. The CDR3 runs 13 residues. CDR3 sequence (DNA): TGTGCCAGCAGCCTGGGCAGGACAGATACGCAGTATTTT. Residues: CASSLGRTDTQYF.

The V call is TRBV9, the J call TRBJ2-2; unclear D gene. V was pared by 1 base and J by 5 bases, with 15 bases between. This CDR3 contains 16 residues. Germline V lookup: CDR1 SGDLS, CDR2 YYNGEE. The CDR3 DNA sequence: TGTGCCAGCAGCGTACAGTCCCTCCCTCCAACCGGGGAGCTGTTTTTT. Protein product: CASSVQSLPPTGELFF.

The chain recombines TRBV7-8 with TRBJ2-5; TRBD2 might be the D (5 bases). Trimming cost V 5 bases and J 1 base, with 11 bases left between them. The CDR3 covers 14 residues. Germline V CDR1 and CDR2: SGHVS, FQNEAQ. CDR3 loop: CASSLSRGQETQYF. The CDR3 region has the DNA TGTGCCAGCAGCCTAAGTCGGGGCCAAGAGACCCAGTACTTC.

In its sample, this clone was seen many times. The chain combines TRBV29-1 with TRBJ2-2; 7 positions agree with TRBD2. There are 14 residues in the CDR3. Germline trimming cut 4 bases from V and 6 bases from J; bases unmatched to any gene: 8. The germline gives CDR1 SQVTM, CDR2 ANQGSEA. CDR3 region: CSVGLTSSAGELFF. The CDR3 DNA reads as TGCAGCGTTGGGCTGACTAGCTCGGCCGGGGAGCTGTTTTTT.

The CDR3 nucleotides read TGTGCCAGCTGGCAGGGGGACTTTTACGAGCAGTACTTC. This translates into CASWQGDFYEQYF. The chain has TRBV2 and TRBJ2-7; D is perhaps TRBD1 (7 bases). The V end was cut by 8 bases, the J end by 4 bases, with 15 bases between. There are 13 residues in the CDR3. Germline V gene data show CDR1 as SNHLY and CDR2 as FYNNEI.

The chain has TRBV28 and TRBJ2-3; unclear D gene. This CDR3 has 12 amino acids. Germline CDR1 and CDR2: MDHEN and SYDVKM. V was trimmed by 3 bases and J by 11 bases, leaving 12 bases between them. The CDR3 DNA follows: TGTGCCAGCAGTTTGGAGACCCGTAGGCAGTATTTT. Its translation: CASSLETRRQYF.

The J gene is TRBJ2-1, the V gene TRBV2, with 12 bases lining up with TRBD2. Germline V lookup: CDR1 SNHLY, CDR2 FYNNEI. This CDR3 spans 18 amino acids. V lost 5 bases to trimming and J lost 8 bases; unmatched junction nucleotides: 16. CDR3 sequence reads: CASSLGLAGTAFPYEQFF. The CDR3 nucleotides are TGTGCCAGCAGTTTAGGACTAGCGGGAACCGCTTTTCCATATGAGCAGTTCTTC.

V gene TRBV5-6 combines with J gene TRBJ2-7; 10 bases match TRBD2. Germline-derived CDR1 and CDR2 are SGHDT and YYEEEE. This CDR3 has 18 residues. Trimming cost V 3 bases and J 0 bases; bases outside gene matches: 12. The CDR3 nucleotides are TGTGCCAGCAGCTACCGCGATAGCGGGAGGACCTTCTCCTACGAGCAGTACTTC. Protein sequence: CASSYRDSGRTFSYEQYF.

This chain links TRBV14 with TRBJ2-1; 11 bases fit TRBD1. Germline values: CDR1 SGHDN, CDR2 FVKESK. This CDR3 has 16 residues. V lost 4 bases, J lost 5 bases, and 7 bases stayed unmatched. The CDR3: CASSRDRGEGDNEQFF. CDR3 DNA sequence: TGTGCCAGCAGCCGGGACAGGGGGGAAGGAGACAATGAGCAGTTCTTC.

The V call is TRBV6-5, the J call TRBJ1-4; D is perhaps TRBD1 (6 bases). CDR1 is MNHEY and CDR2 is SVGAGI in the germline V gene. Trimming removed 7 bases from V and 4 bases from J, with 10 bases in between. There are 13 residues in the CDR3. CDR3 residues: CASKGTSNEKLFF. CDR3 bases: TGTGCCAGCAAAGGGACAAGTAATGAAAAACTGTTTTTT.